The rows below give T cell receptor beta chains drawn from one sample of a study of beta chain features in type 1 diabetes. Clones were read by immunoSEQ multiplex PCR, and TCRdb kept only the in-frame ones, dropping some. The table has hundreds of thousands of clones, over 12% seen once. The sample consisted of naive CD4+ T cells from blood. Every receptor here comes from a woman aged 40 to 50 in good health. The CDR3 runs from the conserved cysteine through the conserved F or W. The D gene is left open where the match is weak. Not all rows give a size; the values are once, few, many and, for expanded clones, a class.

clone size	D gene	V gene	J gene	CDR3 DNA	CDR3 protein
many	-	TRBV4-1	TRBJ1-2	TGCGCCAGCAGCCATTCAGGGTATGGCTACACCTTC	CASSHSGYGYTF
few	-	TRBV6-5	TRBJ2-7	TGTGCCAGCAGTTACCCACGGGGGGCCTCCTACGAGCAGTACTTC	CASSYPRGASYEQYF
-	-	TRBV2	TRBJ2-1	TGTGCCAACAACAGGGACCAGTACAATGAGCAGTTCTTC	CANNRDQYNEQFF
few	-	TRBV18	TRBJ2-7	TGTGCCAGCTCACACGGGGGAGGTACCTACGAGCAGTACTTC	CASSHGGGTYEQYF
-	TRBD1	TRBV4-1	TRBJ1-4	TGCGCCAGCAGCCAAGAGTTGCAGGGGGAGACTAATGAAAAACTGTTTTTT	CASSQELQGETNEKLFF
-	TRBD1	TRBV7-9	TRBJ1-1	TGTGCCAGCAGCTTAAGGTCCAGGGGGTCCGATGAAGCTTTCTTT	CASSLRSRGSDEAFF
few	-	TRBV6-5	TRBJ2-2	TGTGCCAGCAGTTACTCGATAAGGGGCGGGGAGCTGTTTTTT	CASSYSIRGGELFF
few	-	TRBV5-1	TRBJ2-1	TGCGCCAGCAGCTTGGTGGTAGAGACTACCAATGAGCAGTTCTTC	CASSLVVETTNEQFF
few	-	TRBV18	TRBJ2-7	TGTGCCAGCTCGCGCCGCGAGAGGTCCTACGAGCAGTACTTC	CASSRRERSYEQYF
-	TRBD1	TRBV11-2	TRBJ1-2	TGTGCCAGCAGCTCACAGGGGGGCAATACTAGGGGCTACACCTTC	CASSSQGGNTRGYTF
-	-	TRBV5-1	TRBJ2-2	TGCGCCAGCAGCACCACAACAGTGAACACCGGGGAGCTGTTTTTT	CASSTTTVNTGELFF
-	TRBD2	TRBV7-9	TRBJ2-2	TGTGCCAGCAGCCAGCGGGGGGGGACCGGGGAGCTGTTTTTT	CASSQRGGTGELFF
-	-	TRBV7-2	TRBJ2-5	TGTGCCAGCAGCGTACAGGGACCCGGCCAAGAGACCCAGTACTTC	CASSVQGPGQETQYF
-	-	TRBV28	TRBJ2-5	TGTGCCAGCAGTAGGTCTAGAGAGTACTTC	CASSRSREYF
many	TRBD1	TRBV7-9	TRBJ2-3	TGTGCCAGCAGCCTCGGGACAGGGGGTACGCAGTATTTT	CASSLGTGGTQYF
few	-	TRBV9	TRBJ1-1	TGTGCCAGCAGCGTAGTTGGTAGTGTGGAAGCTTTCTTT	CASSVVGSVEAFF
few	TRBD1	TRBV11-2	TRBJ2-2	TGTGCCAGCAGCCCTAGGCTCGACAGGGCGAACACCGGGGAGCTGTTTTTT	CASSPRLDRANTGELFF
few	-	TRBV6-6	TRBJ2-1	TGTGCCAGCAGTTACACGGACTTGACCCATGAGCAGTTCTTC	CASSYTDLTHEQFF
few	TRBD2	TRBV18	TRBJ2-7	TGTGCCAGCTCACCGCTGGACGGGGGGGCCTACGAGCAGTACTTC	CASSPLDGGAYEQYF
-	-	TRBV29-1	TRBJ2-3	TGCAGCGTTGATACGACAGTCACAGATACGCAGTATTTT	CSVDTTVTDTQYF
few	TRBD1	TRBV13	TRBJ1-5	TGTGCCAGCAGCCGAGACAGGGGTCCCCAGCATTTT	CASSRDRGPQHF
few	TRBD2	TRBV5-1	TRBJ2-5	TGCGCCAGCAGCTTGGACGGGGGGTTGGAAGAGACCCAGTACTTC	CASSLDGGLEETQYF
few	TRBD1	TRBV13	TRBJ2-7	TGTGCCAGCAGCTTCCCACCGGGACAGCCCTCCTACGAGCAGTACTTC	CASSFPPGQPSYEQYF
-	-	TRBV18	TRBJ2-7	TGTGCCAGCTCACCACCATCACAGTTTTACGAGCAGTACTTC	CASSPPSQFYEQYF
few	TRBD2	TRBV4-3	TRBJ2-4	TGCGCCAGCAGCCAAGTCACTAGCGGGGCGAGGTCCAAAAACATTCAGTACTTC	CASSQVTSGARSKNIQYF
few	-	TRBV7-6	TRBJ1-5	TGTGCCAGCAGCCGGCGTAGTATCGGGGTTTATCAGCCCCAGCATTTT	CASSRRSIGVYQPQHF
-	-	TRBV7-2	TRBJ2-7	TGTGCCAGCAGCTTAGGGGCAGGAAAAGCCTACGAGCAGTACTTC	CASSLGAGKAYEQYF
-	-	TRBV7-2	TRBJ1-6	TGTGCCAGCAGCTTAGGTCTCTCTAATTCACCCCTCCACTTT	CASSLGLSNSPLHF
many	-	TRBV18	TRBJ2-1	TGTGCCAGCTCAGTAAACCGGGTCGATGAGCAGTTCTTC	CASSVNRVDEQFF
-	-	TRBV9	TRBJ1-3	TGTGCCAGCAGTACGACAGGCCAGTACTCTGGAAACACCATATATTTT	CASSTTGQYSGNTIYF
many	TRBD1	TRBV25-1	TRBJ2-7	TGTGCCAGCAGTCCGGGACAGGGGAATAGCGAGCAGTACTTC	CASSPGQGNSEQYF
-	TRBD2	TRBV6-4	TRBJ2-3	TGTGCCAGCAGTGACTCGGGGGCGGGGGGCGCCACAGATACGCAGTATTTT	CASSDSGAGGATDTQYF
-	-	TRBV6-5	TRBJ2-7	TGTGCCAGCATTGCGGGGGCCTCCTACGAGCAGTACTTC	CASIAGASYEQYF
-	-	TRBV11-2	TRBJ2-7	TGTGCCAGCAATCCCGTGCGGGGAAACTCCTACGAGCAGTACTTC	CASNPVRGNSYEQYF
few	-	TRBV19	TRBJ1-5	TGTGCCAGTAAGCCCCGTGAGGGGGTGGGTCAGCCCCAGCATTTT	CASKPREGVGQPQHF
few	-	TRBV29-1	TRBJ1-3	TGCAGCGCCGGGAACTCTGGAAACACCATATATTTT	CSAGNSGNTIYF
many	-	TRBV7-9	TRBJ2-3	TGTGCCAGCAGCTCAGGGTCAGATACGCAGTATTTT	CASSSGSDTQYF
-	TRBD1	TRBV10-2	TRBJ2-7	TGCGCCAGCACTAAACCCGGACAGGGAAGCTCCTACGAGCAGTACTTC	CASTKPGQGSSYEQYF
-	-	TRBV13	TRBJ1-4	TGTGCCAGCAGCCAGAGGGGAGGGCATGAAAAACTGTTTTTT	CASSQRGGHEKLFF
-	-	TRBV25-1	TRBJ1-4	TGTGCCAGCAGTGAAGGTATCAGGGAGGGTAATGAAAAACTGTTTTTT	CASSEGIREGNEKLFF
-	-	TRBV11-2	TRBJ1-2	TGTGCCAGCAGCCCCGACAGAAGCTATGGCTACACCTTC	CASSPDRSYGYTF
-	-	TRBV6-6	TRBJ1-6	TGTGCCAGCAGTTACGCCGGGGTGGCGGGGACCACCCTCCACTTT	CASSYAGVAGTTLHF
-	TRBD1	TRBV11-2	TRBJ2-1	TGTGCCAGCAGCTTTGGCCAGGGGGCCTCCAATGAGCAGTTCTTC	CASSFGQGASNEQFF
few	TRBD2	TRBV5-4	TRBJ2-7	TGTGCCAGCAGCTTTAAAAGCGGGGGGAACAACGAGCAGTACTTC	CASSFKSGGNNEQYF
-	-	TRBV20-1	TRBJ2-7	TGCAGTGCCCTCTTAAGCGAGAAGCAGTACTTC	CSALLSEKQYF